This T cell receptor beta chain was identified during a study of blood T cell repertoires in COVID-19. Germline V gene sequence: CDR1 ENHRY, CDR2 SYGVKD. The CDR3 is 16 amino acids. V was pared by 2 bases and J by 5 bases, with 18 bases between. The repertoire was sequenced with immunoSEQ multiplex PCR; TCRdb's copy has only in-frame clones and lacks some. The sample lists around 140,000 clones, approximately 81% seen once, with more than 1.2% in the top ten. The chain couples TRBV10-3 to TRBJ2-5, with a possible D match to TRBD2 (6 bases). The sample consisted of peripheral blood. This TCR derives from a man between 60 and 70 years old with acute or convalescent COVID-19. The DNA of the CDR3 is TGTGCCATCAGTGAGGTTTACGAGGGAGGCCGTGAGACCCAGTACTTC. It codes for CAISEVYEGGRETQYF.